The clone carrying this T cell receptor beta chain was recorded at least ten times. The antigen is unknown. Synthesis of cDNA used 5'RACE (with 10-nucleotide random UMIs). TCRdb fed the 5' RACE reads into MiXCR, producing one record per CDR3 protein. The sample shows roughly 43,000 distinct CDR3 sequences, about 2% of them seen only once. The data were obtained in a study of neurological immune-mediated disorders. Turning to the study itself: There were 34 multiple sclerosis patients; around 31 were relapsing-remitting and 3 were secondary progressive. Study-wide findings and caveats: The multiple sclerosis repertoire cluster had no association with any clinical or MRI feature. According to phylogenetic grouping, one related-CDR3 cluster, a possible signature, contained the repertoires of 18 of 34 multiple sclerosis patients.

The TCR sequence derives from a middle-aged woman with multiple sclerosis. Sequenced material: PBMCs.

The DNA for the CDR3 is TGTGCCAGCAGCTATAGGACAAACACTGAAGCTTTCTTT. Translated, it gives CASSYRTNTEAFF. The chain couples TRBV7-9 to TRBJ1-1, with D possibly TRBD1 on 5 matching bases. The V gene's germline CDR1 is SEHNR and CDR2 FQNEAQ (reference sequence). The CDR3 covers 13 residues. Trimming cost V 4 bases and J 2 bases, with 8 bases left between them.